These T cell receptor beta chains were read from a single sample in a study of blood T cell repertoires in COVID-19. Some clones are missing from TCRdb's copy, which holds only in-frame ones; the method was immunoSEQ multiplex PCR. The data contain some 190,000 clones, more than 75% of them seen just once; the ten biggest clones take up around an eighth. Sequences were obtained from PBMCs or T cells enriched from blood (not recorded which). The receptors derive from a man between 60 and 75 years old who had been exposed to COVID-19. Both conserved end residues are part of each CDR3. A D gene is named only where the DNA matches it firmly. Only some rows state a clone size, as once, few, many or a class for expanded clones.

j_gene: TRBJ2-7; abundance: NA; v_gene: TRBV7-3; d_gene: TRBD1; CDR3aa: CASSLGTGFEQYF; CDR3nt: TGTGCCAGCAGCTTAGGGACAGGGTTCGAGCAGTACTTC
j_gene: TRBJ2-3; abundance: NA; v_gene: TRBV28; d_gene: TRBD2; CDR3aa: CASSLWTSGSDTQYF; CDR3nt: TGTGCCAGCAGTTTATGGACTAGCGGGAGTGATACGCAGTATTTT
j_gene: TRBJ1-5; abundance: NA; v_gene: TRBV5-6; d_gene: NA; CDR3aa: CASNAGGFNQPQHF; CDR3nt: TGTGCCAGCAACGCCGGAGGGTTCAATCAGCCCCAGCATTTT
j_gene: TRBJ1-1; abundance: large; v_gene: TRBV15; d_gene: NA; CDR3aa: CATSRDTANTEAFF; CDR3nt: TGTGCCACCAGCAGAGACACTGCGAACACTGAAGCTTTCTTT
j_gene: TRBJ2-5; abundance: NA; v_gene: TRBV5-1; d_gene: TRBD2; CDR3aa: CASSLSAGVPETQYF; CDR3nt: TGCGCCAGCAGCTTGTCGGCGGGAGTCCCAGAGACCCAGTACTTC
j_gene: TRBJ1-1; abundance: NA; v_gene: TRBV5-6; d_gene: TRBD1; CDR3aa: CASSLKRTGGVAEAFF; CDR3nt: TGTGCCAGCAGCCTAAAAAGGACAGGTGGTGTGGCTGAAGCTTTCTTT
j_gene: TRBJ1-6; abundance: NA; v_gene: TRBV5-1; d_gene: TRBD1; CDR3aa: CASSLAGTAYNSPLHF; CDR3nt: TGCGCCAGCAGCTTGGCTGGGACAGCTTATAATTCACCCCTCCACTTT
j_gene: TRBJ1-4; abundance: few; v_gene: TRBV5-1; d_gene: NA; CDR3aa: CASSLHGTQNEKLFF; CDR3nt: TGCGCCAGCAGCTTACACGGGACACAGAATGAAAAACTGTTTTTT
j_gene: TRBJ2-3; abundance: NA; v_gene: TRBV9; d_gene: TRBD2; CDR3aa: CASSVGGTTSDTQYF; CDR3nt: TGTGCCAGCAGCGTAGGGGGGACTACGTCAGATACGCAGTATTTT
j_gene: TRBJ1-5; abundance: NA; v_gene: TRBV7-2; d_gene: NA; CDR3aa: CASSLRGDQPQHF; CDR3nt: TGTGCCAGCAGCTTACGGGGGGATCAGCCCCAGCATTTT
j_gene: TRBJ2-1; abundance: NA; v_gene: TRBV7-2; d_gene: TRBD2; CDR3aa: CASSPLRTSGTEQFF; CDR3nt: TGTGCCAGCAGCCCCCTCCGGACTAGCGGGACTGAGCAGTTCTTC
j_gene: TRBJ1-1; abundance: NA; v_gene: TRBV19; d_gene: NA; CDR3aa: CASSITAGLSTEAFF; CDR3nt: TGTGCCAGTAGTATTACGGCAGGGCTGAGCACTGAAGCTTTCTTT
j_gene: TRBJ2-7; abundance: NA; v_gene: TRBV30; d_gene: TRBD2; CDR3aa: CAWSPGLASSYEQYF; CDR3nt: TGTGCCTGGAGTCCCGGACTAGCGAGCTCCTACGAGCAGTACTTC
j_gene: TRBJ2-7; abundance: NA; v_gene: TRBV5-1; d_gene: NA; CDR3aa: CASSLGRSYEQYF; CDR3nt: TGCGCCAGCAGCTTGGGGCGGAGTTACGAGCAGTACTTC
j_gene: TRBJ1-5; abundance: once; v_gene: TRBV2; d_gene: NA; CDR3aa: CASSTGMWQPQHF; CDR3nt: TGTGCCAGCAGCACAGGGATGTGGCAGCCCCAGCATTTT
j_gene: TRBJ1-4; abundance: few; v_gene: TRBV28; d_gene: NA; CDR3aa: CASSFGLTGPEKLFF; CDR3nt: TGTGCCAGCAGTTTTGGTCTGACAGGACCCGAAAAACTGTTTTTT
j_gene: TRBJ2-1; abundance: NA; v_gene: TRBV7-9; d_gene: TRBD1; CDR3aa: CASSPPTTGVYNEQFF; CDR3nt: TGTGCCAGCAGCCCGCCTACTACAGGGGTCTACAATGAGCAGTTCTTC
j_gene: TRBJ2-3; abundance: NA; v_gene: TRBV7-3; d_gene: TRBD2; CDR3aa: CASSSGTRSTDTQYF; CDR3nt: TGTGCCAGCAGCTCCGGGACTAGGTCCACAGATACGCAGTATTTT
j_gene: TRBJ1-1; abundance: few; v_gene: TRBV7-9; d_gene: NA; CDR3aa: CASSFEEVNTEAFF; CDR3nt: TGTGCCAGCAGCTTTGAGGAGGTGAACACTGAAGCTTTCTTT
j_gene: TRBJ2-2; abundance: once; v_gene: TRBV9; d_gene: NA; CDR3aa: CASSRDSWNTGELFF; CDR3nt: TGTGCCAGCAGTCGGGACTCCTGGAACACCGGGGAGCTGTTTTTT
j_gene: TRBJ2-2; abundance: NA; v_gene: TRBV9; d_gene: NA; CDR3aa: CASSVATGGGFPGELFF; CDR3nt: TGTGCCAGCAGCGTAGCTACGGGTGGGGGGTTTCCCGGGGAGCTGTTTTTT
j_gene: TRBJ2-1; abundance: NA; v_gene: TRBV4-1; d_gene: TRBD1; CDR3aa: CASSADRGNEQFF; CDR3nt: TGCGCCAGCAGCGCCGACAGGGGCAATGAGCAGTTCTTC
j_gene: TRBJ1-3; abundance: NA; v_gene: TRBV9; d_gene: NA; CDR3aa: CASSVGQRSGNTIYF; CDR3nt: TGTGCCAGCAGCGTCGGACAGAGATCTGGAAACACCATATATTTT
j_gene: TRBJ2-2; abundance: NA; v_gene: TRBV10-3; d_gene: TRBD2; CDR3aa: CAISIGLAGTTGELFF; CDR3nt: TGTGCCATCAGTATCGGACTAGCGGGAACCACCGGGGAGCTGTTTTTT
j_gene: TRBJ2-7; abundance: NA; v_gene: TRBV30; d_gene: NA; CDR3aa: CAWKWSGASSYEQYF; CDR3nt: TGTGCCTGGAAGTGGTCAGGGGCCAGCTCCTACGAGCAGTACTTC
j_gene: TRBJ1-4; abundance: NA; v_gene: TRBV28; d_gene: NA; CDR3aa: CASSRRGVDEKLFF; CDR3nt: TGTGCCAGCAGTCGCAGGGGAGTGGACGAAAAACTGTTTTTT
j_gene: TRBJ1-3; abundance: NA; v_gene: TRBV19; d_gene: NA; CDR3aa: CASSILDSSGNTIYF; CDR3nt: TGTGCCAGTAGTATTCTTGACAGTTCTGGAAACACCATATATTTT
j_gene: TRBJ1-5; abundance: NA; v_gene: TRBV18; d_gene: NA; CDR3aa: CASSPSSRGSGNQPQHF; CDR3nt: TGTGCCAGCTCACCATCATCCCGGGGGAGTGGCAATCAGCCCCAGCATTTT
j_gene: TRBJ1-6; abundance: NA; v_gene: TRBV7-3; d_gene: NA; CDR3aa: CASSPLGASNSPLHF; CDR3nt: TGTGCCAGCAGCCCCTTGGGGGCCAGTAATTCACCCCTCCACTTT
j_gene: TRBJ2-7; abundance: NA; v_gene: TRBV5-3; d_gene: TRBD1; CDR3aa: CARSSPGQCYEQYF; CDR3nt: TGTGCCAGAAGCAGCCCGGGACAGTGCTACGAGCAGTACTTC
j_gene: TRBJ1-2; abundance: NA; v_gene: TRBV6-5; d_gene: TRBD1; CDR3aa: CASSRGTGELYGYTF; CDR3nt: TGTGCCAGCAGTCGTGGGACAGGGGAGCTCTATGGCTACACCTTC
j_gene: TRBJ2-3; abundance: NA; v_gene: TRBV11-2; d_gene: TRBD2; CDR3aa: CASSKREASTDTQYF; CDR3nt: TGTGCCAGCAGCAAACGGGAGGCCAGCACAGATACGCAGTATTTT
j_gene: TRBJ1-4; abundance: many; v_gene: TRBV7-8; d_gene: TRBD1; CDR3aa: CASSLGRQGPIEKLFF; CDR3nt: TGTGCCAGCAGCTTAGGCCGACAGGGTCCCATTGAAAAACTGTTTTTT